The clone carrying this T cell receptor beta chain came up many times. Its target is unknown. The sample originates from a study of T-cell memory formation after mild COVID-19. Study-level findings and limits: Pre-infection memory showed some responding clones, and this suggested that cross-reactive memory joined.

The CDR3 is 15 residues long. V dropped 6 bases and J dropped 2 bases, with 18 bases sitting between them. Germline CDR1 reads DFQATT; CDR2 reads SNEGSKA (reference sequence). TCRdb recomputed calls from the 5' RACE reads with MiXCR, one row per CDR3 protein. The table shows hundreds of thousands of distinct CDR3 sequences, with more than 15% occurring only once. Sequenced input: PBMCs or a T cell subset sorted from them (not recorded which). The clonotype was recovered from a man between 18 and 35 years old who had mild COVID-19 (a few samples of this study predate the infection). Cell type and time point are not known. The chain carries TRBV20-1 and TRBJ2-3; possibly TRBD2 for D (7 bases). The CDR3 reads CSAPPLGGATDTQYF. The CDR3 nucleotides are TGCAGTGCCCCCCCATTAGGGGGGGCCACAGATACGCAGTATTTT.